This paragraph covers one T cell receptor beta chain sequence. This entry belongs to a study of CD8 T cells in Susac syndrome. A quantity of about 0.5 to 1 ug RNA underwent reverse transcription using random hexamers. TCRdb re-called the immunoSEQ multiplex PCR reads through MiXCR, storing one row per CDR3 protein. Of 240,000 or so distinct CDR3 sequences in the sample, approximately 95% were seen once. V dropped 5 bases and J dropped 7 bases, with 15 bases sitting between them. This CDR3 is 14 amino acids long. Sequences were obtained from CD4+ T cells from PBMCs. V gene TRBV12-3 or TRBV12-4 combines with J gene TRBJ1-5; D call uncertain. This receptor was obtained from a human donor with Susac syndrome. The DNA for the CDR3 is TGTGCCAGCAGTATGGGCAGGTATGGACAGCCCCAGCATTTT. Protein: CASSMGRYGQPQHF.